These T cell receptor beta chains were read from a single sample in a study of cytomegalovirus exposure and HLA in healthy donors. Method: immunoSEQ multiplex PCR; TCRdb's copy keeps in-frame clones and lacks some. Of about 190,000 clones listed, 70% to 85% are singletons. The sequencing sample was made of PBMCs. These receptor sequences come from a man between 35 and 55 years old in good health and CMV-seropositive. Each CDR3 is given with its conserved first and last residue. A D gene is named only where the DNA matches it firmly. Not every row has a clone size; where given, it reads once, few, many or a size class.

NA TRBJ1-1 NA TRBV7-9 CASSPQGEAFF TGTGCCAGCAGCCCCCAGGGTGAAGCTTTCTTT
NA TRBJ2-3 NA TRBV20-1 CSLGGPDTQYF TGCAGCCTCGGGGGGCCAGATACGCAGTATTTT
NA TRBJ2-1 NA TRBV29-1 CSVQGPHYNEQFF TGCAGCGTTCAGGGCCCCCACTACAATGAGCAGTTCTTC
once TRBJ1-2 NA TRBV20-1 CSAMEQYGYTF TGCAGTGCTATGGAGCAGTACGGCTACACCTTC
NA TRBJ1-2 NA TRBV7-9 CASSSGSYRTDYGYTF TGTGCCAGCAGCTCCGGGTCTTACCGAACCGACTATGGCTACACCTTC
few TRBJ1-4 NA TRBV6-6 CASSFRFNEKLFF TGTGCCAGCAGTTTTCGGTTTAATGAAAAACTGTTTTTT
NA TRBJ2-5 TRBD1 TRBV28 CAIRTGRGVGETQYF TGTGCCATCCGGACAGGGCGGGGAGTTGGGGAGACCCAGTACTTC
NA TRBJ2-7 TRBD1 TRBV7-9 CASSWTGDEQYF TGTGCCAGCAGCTGGACAGGGGACGAGCAGTACTTC
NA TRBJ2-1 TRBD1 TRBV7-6 CASSLELRAGTGGYNEQFF TGTGCCAGCAGCTTAGAGTTGAGGGCTGGGACAGGGGGCTACAATGAGCAGTTCTTC
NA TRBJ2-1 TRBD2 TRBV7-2 CASSQGFREGHGEQFF TGTGCCAGCAGCCAGGGCTTTAGGGAGGGCCACGGTGAGCAGTTCTTC
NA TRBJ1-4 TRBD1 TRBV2 CASSGQGAEKLFF TGTGCCAGCAGTGGGCAGGGGGCAGAAAAACTGTTTTTT
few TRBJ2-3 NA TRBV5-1 CASSSGGNTDTQYF TGCGCCAGCAGCTCCGGGGGAAACACAGATACGCAGTATTTT
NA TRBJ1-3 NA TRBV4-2 CASSQEGVYNSGNTIYF TGTGCCAGCAGCCAAGAAGGGGTCTACAACTCTGGAAACACCATATATTTT
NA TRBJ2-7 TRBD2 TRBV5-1 CASSLNGRALYEQYF TGCGCCAGCAGCTTGAATGGGAGGGCCTTGTACGAGCAGTACTTC
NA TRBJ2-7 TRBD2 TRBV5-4 CASSPLAGPYEQYF TGTGCCAGCTCCCCTTTAGCGGGTCCCTACGAGCAGTACTTC
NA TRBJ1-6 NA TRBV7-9 CASSRGQVSYNSPLHF TGTGCCAGCAGCCGCGGACAAGTCTCCTATAATTCACCCCTCCACTTT
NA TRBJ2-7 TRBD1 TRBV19 CASSIWDRAYEQYF TGTGCCAGTAGTATTTGGGACAGAGCCTACGAGCAGTACTTC
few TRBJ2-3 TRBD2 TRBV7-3 CASSPTSGATDTQYF TGTGCCAGCAGCCCCACTAGCGGAGCCACAGATACGCAGTATTTT
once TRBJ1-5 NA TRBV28 CASSHRNQPQHF TGTGCCAGCAGTCACAGGAATCAGCCCCAGCATTTT
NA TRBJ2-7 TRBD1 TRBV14 CASSQGPGTGTYEQYF TGTGCCAGCAGCCAAGGCCCCGGGACAGGGACCTACGAGCAGTACTTC
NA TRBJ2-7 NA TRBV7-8 CASSLVFGEKYEQYF TGTGCCAGCAGCTTAGTGTTTGGGGAGAAATACGAGCAGTACTTC
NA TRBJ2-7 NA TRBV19 CASSAQGGVRREQYF TGTGCCAGTAGTGCACAGGGAGGGGTCCGTCGGGAGCAGTACTTC